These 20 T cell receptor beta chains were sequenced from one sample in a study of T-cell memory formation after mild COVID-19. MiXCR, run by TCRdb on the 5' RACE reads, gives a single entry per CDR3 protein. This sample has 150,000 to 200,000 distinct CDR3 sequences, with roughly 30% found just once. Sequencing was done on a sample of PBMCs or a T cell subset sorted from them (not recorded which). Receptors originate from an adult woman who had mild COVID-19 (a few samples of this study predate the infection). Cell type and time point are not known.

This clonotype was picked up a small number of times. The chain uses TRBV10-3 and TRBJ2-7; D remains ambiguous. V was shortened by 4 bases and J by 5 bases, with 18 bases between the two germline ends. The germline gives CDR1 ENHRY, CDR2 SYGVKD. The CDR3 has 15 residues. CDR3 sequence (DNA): TGTGCCATCAGTGTTCAACAACAGCCTGACAACGAGCAGTACTTC. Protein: CAISVQQQPDNEQYF.

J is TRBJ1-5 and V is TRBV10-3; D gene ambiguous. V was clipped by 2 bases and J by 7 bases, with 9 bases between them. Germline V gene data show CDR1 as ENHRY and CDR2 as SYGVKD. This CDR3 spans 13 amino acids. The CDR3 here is CAISEGVLQPQHF. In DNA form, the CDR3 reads TGTGCCATCAGTGAGGGGGTCCTACAGCCCCAGCATTTT.

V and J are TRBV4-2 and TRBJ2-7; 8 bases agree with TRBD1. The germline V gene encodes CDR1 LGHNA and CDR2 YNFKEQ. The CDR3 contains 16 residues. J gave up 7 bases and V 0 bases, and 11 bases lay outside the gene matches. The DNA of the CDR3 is TGTGCCAGCAGCCAAGATACGACCCAGGGGGCGAGGGAGCAGTACTTC. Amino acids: CASSQDTTQGAREQYF.

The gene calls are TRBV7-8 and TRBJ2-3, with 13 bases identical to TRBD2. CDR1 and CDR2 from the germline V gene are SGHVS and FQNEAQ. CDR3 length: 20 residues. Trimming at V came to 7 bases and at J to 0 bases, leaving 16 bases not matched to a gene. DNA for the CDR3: TGTGCCAGCAAAAACCTAATCGGACTAGCGGGAGTCTCTAGCACAGATACGCAGTATTTT. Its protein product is CASKNLIGLAGVSSTDTQYF.

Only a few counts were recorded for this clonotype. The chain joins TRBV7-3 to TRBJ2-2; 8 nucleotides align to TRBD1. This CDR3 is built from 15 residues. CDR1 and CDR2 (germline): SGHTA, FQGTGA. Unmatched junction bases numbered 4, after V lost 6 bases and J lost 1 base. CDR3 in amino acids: CASSLTGENTGELFF. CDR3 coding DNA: TGTGCCAGCAGTTTGACAGGGGAGAACACCGGGGAGCTGTTTTTT. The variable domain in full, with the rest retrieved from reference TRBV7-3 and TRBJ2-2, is GAGVSQTPSNKVTEKGKYVELRCDPISGHTALYWYRQSLGQGPEFLIYFQGTGAADDSGLPNDRFFAVRPEGSVSTLKIQRTERGDSAVYLCASSLTGENTGELFFGEGSRLTVL.

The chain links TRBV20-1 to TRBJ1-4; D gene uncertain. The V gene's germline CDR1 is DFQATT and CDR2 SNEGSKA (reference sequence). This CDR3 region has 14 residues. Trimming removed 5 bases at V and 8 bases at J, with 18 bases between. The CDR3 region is CSAPKTGIYEKLFF. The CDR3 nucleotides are TGCAGTGCTCCTAAAACCGGGATCTACGAAAAACTGTTTTTT.

The CDR3 nucleotides read TGCAGTGCACCCCCGGGGGGCCGCACAGATACGCAGTATTTT. Translating it yields CSAPPGGRTDTQYF. This rearrangement joins TRBV20-1 to TRBJ2-3, with a weak D call TRBD2 (7 bases). Germline lookup yields CDR1 DFQATT and CDR2 SNEGSKA (reference sequence). Trimming removed 6 bases from V and 1 base from J, with 14 bases in between. This CDR3 has 14 residues.

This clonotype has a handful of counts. The CDR3 region has the DNA TGCAGTGGGGACAAGCGGGGGCGCACAGATACGCAGTATTTT. Translating gives CSGDKRGRTDTQYF. The V gene is TRBV20-1, the J gene TRBJ2-3; 8 bases agree with TRBD2. V was clipped by 7 bases and J by 1 base; unmatched bases: 7. The germline V gene encodes CDR1 DFQATT and CDR2 SNEGSKA (reference sequence). The CDR3 totals 14 residues.

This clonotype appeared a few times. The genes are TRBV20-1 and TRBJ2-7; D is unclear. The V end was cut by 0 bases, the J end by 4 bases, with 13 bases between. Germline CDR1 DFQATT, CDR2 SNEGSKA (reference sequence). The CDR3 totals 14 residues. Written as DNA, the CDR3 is TGCAGTGCTAGAGACCCCAGTCGAGGATACGAGCAGTACTTC. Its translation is CSARDPSRGYEQYF.

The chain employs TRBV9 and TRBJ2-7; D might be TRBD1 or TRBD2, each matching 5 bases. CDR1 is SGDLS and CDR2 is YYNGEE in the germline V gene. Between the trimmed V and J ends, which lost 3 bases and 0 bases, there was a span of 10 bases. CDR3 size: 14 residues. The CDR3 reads CASSALGTSYEQYF. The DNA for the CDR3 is TGTGCCAGCAGCGCGCTAGGGACCTCCTACGAGCAGTACTTC.

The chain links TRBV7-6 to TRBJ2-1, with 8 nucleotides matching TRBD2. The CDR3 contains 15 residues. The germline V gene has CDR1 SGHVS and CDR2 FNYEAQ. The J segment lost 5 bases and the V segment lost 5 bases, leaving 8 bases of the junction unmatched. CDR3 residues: CASSGAGVDHNEQFF. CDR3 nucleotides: TGTGCCAGCAGCGGAGCGGGAGTTGACCACAATGAGCAGTTCTTC.

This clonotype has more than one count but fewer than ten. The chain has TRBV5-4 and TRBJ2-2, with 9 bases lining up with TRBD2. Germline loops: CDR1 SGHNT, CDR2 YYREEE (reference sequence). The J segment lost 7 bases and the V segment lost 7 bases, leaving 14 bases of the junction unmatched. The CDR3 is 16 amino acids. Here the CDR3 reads CASGGGSGSIHGELFF. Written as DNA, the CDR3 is TGTGCCAGCGGCGGTGGTAGCGGGAGTATTCACGGGGAGCTGTTTTTT.

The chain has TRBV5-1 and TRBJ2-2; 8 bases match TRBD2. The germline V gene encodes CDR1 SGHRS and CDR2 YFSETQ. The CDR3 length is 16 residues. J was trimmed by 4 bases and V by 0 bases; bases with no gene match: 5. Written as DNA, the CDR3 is TGCGCCAGCAGCTTGGAATTAGCGGGGTTCACCGGGGAGCTGTTTTTT. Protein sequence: CASSLELAGFTGELFF.

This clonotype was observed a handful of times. The CDR3 nucleotides are TGTGCCAGCAGCCCACCGGGACATTACAATGAGCAGTTCTTC. Translation gives CASSPPGHYNEQFF. The gene calls are TRBV7-9 and TRBJ2-1, with a tentative D call TRBD1 (6 bases). The CDR3 covers 14 residues. The ends were cut back, 5 bases at V and 4 bases at J, with 12 bases in the middle. Germline CDR1 SEHNR, CDR2 FQNEAQ (reference sequence).

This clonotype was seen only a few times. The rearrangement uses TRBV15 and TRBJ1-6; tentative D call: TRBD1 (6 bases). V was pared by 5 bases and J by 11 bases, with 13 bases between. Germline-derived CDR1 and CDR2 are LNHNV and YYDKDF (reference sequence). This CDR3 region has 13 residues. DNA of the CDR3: TGTGCCACCAGCGCCAGGGGAGAGACACCCCTCCACTTT. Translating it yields CATSARGETPLHF.

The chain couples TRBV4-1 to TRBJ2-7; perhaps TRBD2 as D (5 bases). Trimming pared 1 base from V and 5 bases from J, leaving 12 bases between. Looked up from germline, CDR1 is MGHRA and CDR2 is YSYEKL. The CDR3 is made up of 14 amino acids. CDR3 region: CASSQVGSRDEQYF. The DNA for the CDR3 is TGCGCCAGCAGCCAAGTCGGGTCGAGGGACGAGCAGTACTTC.

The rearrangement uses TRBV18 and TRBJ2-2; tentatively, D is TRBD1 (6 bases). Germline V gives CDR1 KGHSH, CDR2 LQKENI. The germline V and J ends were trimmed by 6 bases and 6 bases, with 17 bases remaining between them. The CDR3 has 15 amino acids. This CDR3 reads CASSPWQGRAGELFF. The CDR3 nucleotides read TGTGCCAGCTCGCCTTGGCAGGGGCGCGCCGGGGAGCTGTTTTTT.

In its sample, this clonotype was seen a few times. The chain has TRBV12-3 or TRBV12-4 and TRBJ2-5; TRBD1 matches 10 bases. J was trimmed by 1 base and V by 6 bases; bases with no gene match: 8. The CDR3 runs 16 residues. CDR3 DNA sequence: TGTGCCAGCAGCCCCGGGACAGGGGCTTTCCAAGAGACCCAGTACTTC. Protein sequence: CASSPGTGAFQETQYF.

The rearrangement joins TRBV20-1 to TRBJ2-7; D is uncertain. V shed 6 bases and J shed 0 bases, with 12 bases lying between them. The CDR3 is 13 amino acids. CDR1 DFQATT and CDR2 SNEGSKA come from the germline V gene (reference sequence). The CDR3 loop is CSAITTFSYEQYF. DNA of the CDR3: TGCAGTGCCATAACGACCTTCTCCTACGAGCAGTACTTC.

The CDR3 sequence is CASSTGTGFTGELFF. The CDR3 DNA sequence: TGTGCCAGCTCGACCGGGACAGGCTTCACCGGGGAGCTGTTTTTT. The genes are TRBV18 and TRBJ2-2; 8 bases are shared with TRBD1. Trimming removed 6 bases from V and 4 bases from J; junction bases left unmatched: 7. CDR1 is KGHSH and CDR2 is LQKENI in the germline V gene. CDR3 length: 15 residues.